The 15 T cell receptor beta chains reported below all come from one sample, sequenced in a study of cytomegalovirus exposure and HLA in healthy donors. The PCR made use of 60 Vbeta and 13 Jbeta primers. Produced via immunoSEQ multiplex PCR; TCRdb's table is partial and in-frame only. There are roughly 120,000 clones in the sample; 60% to 85% occur only once, and 1.9% lies in the top ten. The sequenced material came from PBMCs. The receptors come from a man between 50 and 59 years old in good health and CMV-seronegative.

The chain combines TRBV6-1 with TRBJ2-2, with D possibly matching TRBD1 (5 bases). Trimming shortened V by 6 bases and J by 3 bases, and 11 bases separated the two germline ends. The CDR3 extends over 14 amino acids. Germline-derived CDR1 and CDR2 are MNHNS and SASEGT. CDR3 DNA: TGTGCCAGCAGGGGCAGGGTAGACACCGGGGAGCTGTTTTTT. Translated: CASRGRVDTGELFF.

The chain has TRBV28 and TRBJ2-7, with 10 bases aligning to TRBD1. This CDR3 spans 19 amino acids. The V segment lost 3 bases and the J segment 2 bases; nucleotides outside the gene matches: 16. The germline V gene has CDR1 MDHEN and CDR2 SYDVKM. The CDR3 sequence: CASSLTVGTGVLWTYEQYF. The DNA of the CDR3 is TGTGCCAGCAGTTTGACCGTAGGGACAGGGGTCCTTTGGACCTACGAGCAGTACTTC. Variable domain in full (rest from reference TRBV28 and TRBJ2-7): DVKVTQSSRYLVKRTGEKVFLECVQDMDHENMFWYRQDPGLGLRLIYFSYDVKMKEKGDIPEGYSVSREKKERFSLILESASTNQTSMYLCASSLTVGTGVLWTYEQYFGPGTRLTVT.

This chain uses TRBV5-1 with TRBJ1-6; TRBD1 matches 8 bases. Germline CDR1 and CDR2: SGHRS and YFSETQ. The CDR3 spans 16 residues. J lost 9 bases, V lost 0 bases, and 8 bases had no gene match. The CDR3 sequence: CASSLVGQGLGSPLHF. The CDR3 nucleotides are TGCGCCAGCAGCTTGGTAGGACAGGGCCTTGGTTCACCCCTCCACTTT. Full variable domain (outside the CDR3, taken from reference TRBV5-1 and TRBJ1-6): KAGVTQTPRYLIKTRGQQVTLSCSPISGHRSVSWYQQTPGQGLQFLFEYFSETQRNKGNFPGRFSGRQFSNSRSEMNVSTLELGDSALYLCASSLVGQGLGSPLHFGNGTRLTVT.

This clone came up a few times. The chain carries TRBV19 and TRBJ2-5; 9 nucleotides align to TRBD2. CDR1 and CDR2 from the germline V gene are LNHDA and SQIVND (reference sequence). The length of the CDR3 is 17 residues. Unmatched junction bases numbered 14, after V lost 5 bases and J lost 4 bases. CDR3 sequence (DNA): TGTGCCAGTAGTCCCATCAAAGCGGGGGGTCGGGTAGAGACCCAGTACTTC. Translation gives CASSPIKAGGRVETQYF.

The V gene is TRBV2, the J gene TRBJ1-6, with TRBD1 identical over 7 bases. Germline V gene sequence: CDR1 SNHLY, CDR2 FYNNEI. V lost 7 bases, J lost 14 bases, and 14 bases stayed unmatched. The CDR3 is 14 residues long. The CDR3 spells CASTVTGAAGTLHF. Written as DNA, the CDR3 is TGTGCCAGCACCGTAACAGGGGCCGCAGGAACCCTCCACTTT.

V and J are TRBV5-1 and TRBJ2-1, with TRBD2 matching 8 bases. Losses at the gene ends were 0 bases for V and 4 bases for J; bases not matched to a gene: 3. CDR1 SGHRS and CDR2 YFSETQ come from the germline V gene. The CDR3 extends over 15 amino acids. CDR3 amino acids: CASSLELADYNEQFF. The CDR3 nucleotides read TGCGCCAGCAGCTTGGAACTAGCGGATTACAATGAGCAGTTCTTC.

The genes are TRBV4-3 and TRBJ1-4; D is uncertain. V lost 4 bases to trimming and J lost 3 bases, with 9 bases between them. This CDR3 contains 14 residues. The V gene's germline CDR1 is LGHNA and CDR2 YSLEER. This CDR3 reads CASSRELANEKLFF. DNA for the CDR3: TGCGCCAGCAGCCGAGAGTTAGCTAATGAAAAACTGTTTTTT.

The chain is built from TRBV18 and TRBJ2-6; no firm D call. The CDR3 runs to 13 residues. V was clipped by 6 bases and J by 2 bases, with 5 bases between them. Per germline, CDR1 KGHSH and CDR2 LQKENI. The CDR3 coding sequence is TGTGCCAGCTCTGAGGCTGGGGCCAACGTCCTGACTTTC. This codes for CASSEAGANVLTF.

The chain recombines TRBV7-8 with TRBJ2-2; 10 bases line up with TRBD2. V shed 5 bases, J shed 4 bases, and the junction held 16 bases outside the gene matches. Looked up from germline, CDR1 is SGHVS and CDR2 is FQNEAQ. This CDR3 contains 19 residues. CDR3 coding DNA: TGTGCCAGCAGCCTCCACCCATTTGCTAGCGGGGGAAGCACCGGGGAGCTGTTTTTT. As protein: CASSLHPFASGGSTGELFF.

V gene TRBV9 combines with J gene TRBJ1-1; the D gene is possibly TRBD1 (6 bases). Per germline, CDR1 SGDLS and CDR2 YYNGEE. The germline V and J ends were trimmed by 0 bases and 4 bases, with 10 bases remaining between them. The CDR3 totals 14 residues. For the CDR3, the DNA is TGTGCCAGCAGCGTAGGGGGGCTTGTCACTGAAGCTTTCTTT. It translates to CASSVGGLVTEAFF.

This sequence joins TRBV5-4 and TRBJ2-5; 16 nucleotides agree with TRBD2. The V segment lost 2 bases and the J segment 4 bases; nucleotides outside the gene matches: 5. CDR1 and CDR2 (germline): SGHNT, YYREEE (reference sequence). The CDR3 covers 17 residues. DNA for the CDR3: TGTGCCAGCAGCTTTGGGACTAGCGGGGGGGCGCGAGAGACCCAGTACTTC. Translating it yields CASSFGTSGGARETQYF.

This chain connects TRBV18 to TRBJ1-1; 7 bases line up with TRBD1. The trim removed 5 bases at V and 3 bases at J, leaving 18 bases unmatched. This CDR3 is built from 18 residues. Germline CDR1 is KGHSH and CDR2 is LQKENI. In DNA, the CDR3 is TGTGCCAGCTCAGCCACCATGAATGTGATAGGGGGCTACACTGAAGCTTTCTTT. Translation gives CASSATMNVIGGYTEAFF.

V usage is TRBV7-9 and J usage is TRBJ2-3, with D maybe TRBD1 (6 bases). Germline V gene data show CDR1 as SEHNR and CDR2 as FQNEAQ (reference sequence). Trimming stripped 7 bases from V and 1 base from J, with 12 bases between. This CDR3 is built from 14 residues. CDR3 sequence reads: CASKQGHGTDTQYF. The CDR3 DNA sequence: TGTGCCAGCAAGCAGGGACATGGCACAGATACGCAGTATTTT.

About this clone itself: The germline gene is not matched at one end of the junction; a read error may be the cause. The chain is built from TRBV7-9 and TRBJ2-1; 11 bases match TRBD2. This CDR3 contains 17 residues. Germline V gives CDR1 SEHNR, CDR2 FQNEAQ (reference sequence). CDR3 DNA: TGTTCCAGCAGCTTAGGTTCGCTAGCGGGGGGCAACAATGAGCAGTTCTTC. This translates into CSSSLGSLAGGNNEQFF.

This chain joins TRBV2 and TRBJ1-6, with TRBD1 identical over 8 bases. Looked up from germline, CDR1 is SNHLY and CDR2 is FYNNEI. V shed 6 bases and J 7 bases; nucleotides not matched to a gene: 8. The CDR3 runs to 15 residues. The chain's CDR3 is CASRDRGGWNSPLHF. The CDR3 DNA reads as TGTGCCAGCAGAGACAGGGGTGGCTGGAATTCACCCCTCCACTTT.